This record concerns one T cell receptor (beta chain) sequence. These data come from a study of blood T cell repertoires in COVID-19. At the level of the study: The study drew acute and convalescent COVID-19 samples from the United States, Italy and Spain.

The CDR3 consists of 15 residues. Deletions cut 5 bases from V and 4 bases from J, with 18 bases between. TCRdb keeps only in-frame clones here, not all; method: immunoSEQ multiplex PCR. The repertoire holds 200,000 to 250,000 clones, more than 85% seen once, with 5.5% to 9% in the top ten. The V gene is TRBV5-3, the J gene TRBJ1-2; a weak D match, TRBD1 (6 bases). TRBV5-3 is annotated as an ORF whose role is uncertain. The source material was peripheral blood. This receptor was obtained from a woman aged 65 to 85 with active or convalescent COVID-19. CDR3 DNA: TGTGCCAGAAGGAATCCGACAGGTACTAGCTATGGCTACACCTTC. Its translation: CARRNPTGTSYGYTF.